Sequencing of this TCR beta chain was carried out in a study of Ad26.COV2.S vaccination and SARS-CoV-2 variants. Whole-study context: Donor got 5x10^10 or 1x10^11 viral particles of Ad26.COV2.S. Study-level results: In vaccinated individuals, spike-specific CD8+ and CD4+ T cell responses reportedly displayed substantial breadth. Vaccinated and placebo-treated recipients had similar non-spike TCR breadth.

Regarding treatment: some 19 received Ad26.COV2.S at low or high dose, single or two shots; about 5 received placebo; per-sample allocation not given. Material that was analyzed had been drawn on day 63 after the first vaccine or placebo injection. The vaccine delivered Wuhan-strain SARS-CoV-2 spike through an Ad26 vector. A remark on this clone: What it binds is not known.

Clones were sequenced by immunoSEQ multiplex PCR, and TCRdb holds only the in-frame ones, with some missing. Among about 350,000 clones, roughly nine tenths were seen once, and the ten largest hold 6.4%. Germline-derived CDR1 and CDR2 are MNHEY and SVGAGI. Trimming removed 6 bases from V and 2 bases from J, with 16 bases in between. This CDR3 spans 15 amino acids. This receptor was obtained from a person aged 18-60 years who received the Ad26.COV2.S COVID-19 vaccine or a placebo. This specimen was peripheral blood, taken in a trial of Ad26.COV2.S vaccine versus placebo. The V gene is TRBV6-5, the J gene TRBJ1-1, with D possibly being TRBD1 (5 bases). CDR3 region: CASRNAGGYNTEAFF. CDR3 in DNA: TGTGCCAGCAGAAACGCCGGGGGGTACAACACTGAAGCTTTCTTT.